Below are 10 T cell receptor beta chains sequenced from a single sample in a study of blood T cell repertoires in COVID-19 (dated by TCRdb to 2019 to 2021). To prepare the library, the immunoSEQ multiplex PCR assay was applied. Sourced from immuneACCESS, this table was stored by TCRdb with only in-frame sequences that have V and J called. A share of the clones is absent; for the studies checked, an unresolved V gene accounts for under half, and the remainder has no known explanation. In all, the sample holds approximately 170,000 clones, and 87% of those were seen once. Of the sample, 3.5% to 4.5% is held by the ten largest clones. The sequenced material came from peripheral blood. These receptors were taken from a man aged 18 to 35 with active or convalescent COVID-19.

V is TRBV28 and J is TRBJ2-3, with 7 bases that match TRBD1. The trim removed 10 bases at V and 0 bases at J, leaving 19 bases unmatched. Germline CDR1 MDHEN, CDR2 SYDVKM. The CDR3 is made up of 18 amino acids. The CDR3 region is CATSDRVRPSPSTDTQYF. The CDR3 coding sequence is TGTGCCACCAGCGACAGGGTTAGGCCCTCACCAAGCACAGATACGCAGTATTTT.

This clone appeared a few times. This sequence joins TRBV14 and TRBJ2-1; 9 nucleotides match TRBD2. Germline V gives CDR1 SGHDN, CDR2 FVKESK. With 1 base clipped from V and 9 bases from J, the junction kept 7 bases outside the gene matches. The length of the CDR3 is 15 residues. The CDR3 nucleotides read TGTGCCAGCAGCCAAGCTGGCGGGAGGGCGGGTGAGCAGTTCTTC. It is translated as CASSQAGGRAGEQFF.

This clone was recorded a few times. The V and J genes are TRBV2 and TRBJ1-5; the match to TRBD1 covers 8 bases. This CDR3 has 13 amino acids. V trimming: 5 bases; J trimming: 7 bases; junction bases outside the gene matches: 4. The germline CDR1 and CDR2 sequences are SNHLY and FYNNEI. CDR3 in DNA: TGTGCCAGCAGTCAGGGGGCTAGACAGCCCCAGCATTTT. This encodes CASSQGARQPQHF.

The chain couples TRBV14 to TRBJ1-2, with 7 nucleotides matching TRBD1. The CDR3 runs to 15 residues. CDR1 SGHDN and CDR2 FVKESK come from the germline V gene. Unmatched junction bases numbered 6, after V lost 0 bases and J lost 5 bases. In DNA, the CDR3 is TGTGCCAGCAGCCAAGATTTCGGACAGGCTTATGGCTACACCTTC. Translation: CASSQDFGQAYGYTF.

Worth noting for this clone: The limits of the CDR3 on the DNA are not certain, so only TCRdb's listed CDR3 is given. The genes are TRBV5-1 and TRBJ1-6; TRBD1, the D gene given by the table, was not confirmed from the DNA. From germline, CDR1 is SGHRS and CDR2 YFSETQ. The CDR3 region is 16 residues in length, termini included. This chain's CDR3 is CASSFSAPGLNSPLHF.

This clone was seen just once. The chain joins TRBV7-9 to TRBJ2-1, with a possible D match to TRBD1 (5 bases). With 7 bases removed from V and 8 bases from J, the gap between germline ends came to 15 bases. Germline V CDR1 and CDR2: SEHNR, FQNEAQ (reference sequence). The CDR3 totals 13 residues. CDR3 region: CASTNRVGHEQFF. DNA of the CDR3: TGTGCCAGCACCAACCGGGTGGGGCATGAGCAGTTCTTC. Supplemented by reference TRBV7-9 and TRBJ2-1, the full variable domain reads DTGVSQNPRHKITKRGQNVTFRCDPISEHNRLYWYRQTLGQGPEFLTYFQNEAQLEKSRLLSDRFSAERPKGSFSTLEIQRTEQGDSAMYLCASTNRVGHEQFFGPGTRLTVL.

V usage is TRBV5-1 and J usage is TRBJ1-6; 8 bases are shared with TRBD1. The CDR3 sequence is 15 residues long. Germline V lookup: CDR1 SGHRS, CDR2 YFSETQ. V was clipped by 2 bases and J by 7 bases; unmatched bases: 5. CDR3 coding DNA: TGCGCCAGCAGCTTACAGGGACAGGAAAATTCACCCCTCCACTTT. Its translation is CASSLQGQENSPLHF.

The CDR3 spells CASSLGRTDTQYF. Written as DNA, the CDR3 is TGTGCCAGCAGCCTGGGCAGGACAGATACGCAGTATTTT. This sequence joins TRBV5-4 and TRBJ2-3; D not certain. There are 13 residues in the CDR3. V lost 4 bases and J 3 bases, leaving 9 bases between the germline ends. Per the germline V gene, CDR1 is SGHNT and CDR2 is YYREEE (reference sequence).

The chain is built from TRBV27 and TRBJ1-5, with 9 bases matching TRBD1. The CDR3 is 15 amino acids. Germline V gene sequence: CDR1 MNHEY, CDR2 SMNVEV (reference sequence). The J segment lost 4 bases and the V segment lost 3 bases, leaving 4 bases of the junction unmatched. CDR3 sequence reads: CASSLNRGPNQPQHF. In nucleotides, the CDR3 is TGTGCCAGCAGTTTGAACAGGGGGCCTAATCAGCCCCAGCATTTT.

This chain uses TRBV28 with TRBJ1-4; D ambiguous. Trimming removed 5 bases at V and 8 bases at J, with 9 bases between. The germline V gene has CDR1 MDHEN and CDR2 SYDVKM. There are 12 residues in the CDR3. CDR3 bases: TGTGCCAGCAGTCCCGGCGGCGAAAAACTGTTTTTT. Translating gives CASSPGGEKLFF.